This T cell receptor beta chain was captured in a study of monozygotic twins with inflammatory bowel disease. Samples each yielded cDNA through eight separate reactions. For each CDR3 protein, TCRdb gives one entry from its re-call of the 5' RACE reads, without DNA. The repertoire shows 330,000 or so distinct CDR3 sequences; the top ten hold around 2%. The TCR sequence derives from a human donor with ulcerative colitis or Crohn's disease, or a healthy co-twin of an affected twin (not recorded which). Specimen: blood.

The CDR3: CASSVGKAEQFF. The chain recombines TRBV9 with TRBJ2-1. Germline lookup yields CDR1 SGDLS and CDR2 YYNGEE. The CDR3 sequence is 12 residues long.